Listed here are 18 T cell receptor beta chains from one sample, sequenced in a study of OX40 agonist ivuxolimab in advanced cancers. TCRdb keeps only in-frame clones here, not all; method: immunoSEQ multiplex PCR. The table lists around 66,000 clones, roughly 87% of them singletons. The specimen was CD4+ or CD8+ T cells sorted from blood, collected in a trial of the OX40 agonist ivuxolimab. Receptor source: an adult with an advanced solid tumor such as melanoma, head and neck, liver or kidney cancer.

This chain joins TRBV7-2 and TRBJ2-1; 7 bases match TRBD2. The V gene end was trimmed by 0 bases and the J gene end by 10 bases; junction bases not matched to a gene: 6. CDR1 is SGHTA and CDR2 is FQGNSA in the germline V gene. The length of the CDR3 is 14 residues. The CDR3 DNA reads as TGTGCCAGCAGCTTAGCTCCTACTAGCGAGGAGCAGTTCTTC. Its translation is CASSLAPTSEEQFF.

This sequence joins TRBV20-1 and TRBJ2-5, with no clear D. The CDR3 is made up of 10 amino acids. CDR1 and CDR2 from the germline V gene are DFQATT and SNEGSKA (reference sequence). Trimming removed 4 bases at V and 4 bases at J, with 4 bases between. CDR3 coding DNA: TGCAGTGCTACGTTAGAGACCCAGTACTTC. This encodes CSATLETQYF.

The J gene is TRBJ2-2, the V gene TRBV2; no clear D gene. The CDR3 extends over 13 amino acids. CDR1 and CDR2 (germline): SNHLY, FYNNEI. Trimming cost V 7 bases and J 0 bases, with 6 bases left between them. CDR3 in amino acids: CASTNSNTGELFF. The DNA for the CDR3 is TGTGCCAGCACCAACTCGAACACCGGGGAGCTGTTTTTT. Full variable domain (missing parts from reference TRBV2 and TRBJ2-2): EPEVTQTPSHQVTQMGQEVILRCVPISNHLYFYWYRQILGQKVEFLVSFYNNEISEKSEIFDDQFSVERPDGSNFTLKIRSTKLEDSAMYFCASTNSNTGELFFGEGSRLTVL.

The rearrangement uses TRBV15 and TRBJ2-7, with 7 bases that match TRBD1. The CDR3 loop spans 15 amino acids. J lost 0 bases, V lost 3 bases, and 5 bases had no gene match. Germline CDR1 LNHNV, CDR2 YYDKDF (reference sequence). The CDR3 nucleotides are TGTGCCACCAGCAGTACTACAGGGGTCTCCTACGAGCAGTACTTC. It translates to CATSSTTGVSYEQYF.

The chain uses TRBV6-6 and TRBJ2-1; a possible D gene is TRBD1 (6 bases). Looked up from germline, CDR1 is MNHNY and CDR2 is SVGAGI (reference sequence). The V gene lost 6 bases and the J gene lost 5 bases, with 11 bases spanning the gap. This CDR3 region has 13 residues. DNA of the CDR3: TGTGCCAGCAGAGGGGGTGGTGACAATGAGCAGTTCTTC. Translating gives CASRGGGDNEQFF.

The rearrangement links TRBV7-2 to TRBJ1-5, with no clear D. The CDR3 is 16 amino acids. Trimming cost V 2 bases and J 1 base, with 12 bases left between them. CDR1 is SGHTA and CDR2 is FQGNSA in the germline V gene. As DNA, the CDR3 is TGTGCCAGCAGCTTATATTACAGTTTAAGCAATCAGCCCCAGCATTTT. This sequence encodes CASSLYYSLSNQPQHF.

This chain uses TRBV7-9 with TRBJ2-1, with D perhaps matching TRBD1 or TRBD2 (5 bases each). The CDR3 has 13 amino acids. V lost 10 bases to trimming and J lost 7 bases, with 17 bases between them. Germline V CDR1 and CDR2: SEHNR, FQNEAQ (reference sequence). CDR3 protein: CATGDGAWNEQFF. The CDR3, as DNA: TGTGCCACCGGGGATGGGGCCTGGAATGAGCAGTTCTTC. Full variable domain (outside the CDR3, taken from reference TRBV7-9 and TRBJ2-1): DTGVSQNPRHKITKRGQNVTFRCDPISEHNRLYWYRQTLGQGPEFLTYFQNEAQLEKSRLLSDRFSAERPKGSFSTLEIQRTEQGDSAMYLCATGDGAWNEQFFGPGTRLTVL.

The chain employs TRBV10-3 and TRBJ2-7; D unresolved. Germline V gene lookup returns CDR1 ENHRY and CDR2 SYGVKD. This CDR3 spans 9 amino acids. Between the trimmed V and J ends, which lost 8 bases and 4 bases, there was a span of 3 bases. The CDR3 DNA sequence: TGTGCCATCGGGTACGAGCAGTACTTC. This codes for CAIGYEQYF.

The chain employs TRBV19 and TRBJ2-1; D may be TRBD1 or TRBD2 (5 bases each). The CDR3 extends over 15 amino acids. Germline CDR1 is LNHDA and CDR2 is SQIVND (reference sequence). V shed 1 base and J shed 6 bases, with 13 bases lying between them. The CDR3 reads CASSIGNIGGNEQFF. CDR3 nucleotide sequence: TGTGCCAGTAGTATAGGTAATATTGGGGGCAATGAGCAGTTCTTC.

The chain employs TRBV5-8 and TRBJ2-3, with 11 bases fitting TRBD1. Germline V gene lookup returns CDR1 SGHTS and CDR2 YDEGEE. CDR3 size: 15 residues. V dropped 3 bases and J dropped 3; count of bases not matched to a gene: 3. In DNA form, the CDR3 reads TGTGCCAGCAGCTGGACAGGGGGCGAGACAGATACGCAGTATTTT. It codes for CASSWTGGETDTQYF.

The chain employs TRBV5-8 and TRBJ2-3; D is unresolved. This CDR3 has 17 residues. Germline CDR1 reads SGHTS; CDR2 reads YDEGEE. V lost 0 bases and J lost 0, with 14 bases in between. The CDR3 bases are TGTGCCAGCAGCTTGGCCGAGAACTTCTTGAGCACAGATACGCAGTATTTT. Its protein is CASSLAENFLSTDTQYF.

This chain joins TRBV5-4 and TRBJ2-3, with no clear D. The germline CDR1 and CDR2 sequences are SGHNT and YYREEE (reference sequence). This CDR3 region has 12 residues. The V and J ends lost 1 base and 3 bases respectively, with 3 bases between them. CDR3 in amino acids: CASSLRTDTQYF. The CDR3 DNA reads as TGTGCCAGCAGCTTGAGAACAGATACGCAGTATTTT.

This chain uses TRBV6-5 with TRBJ2-7; no clear D. CDR3 size: 15 residues. Trimming took 0 bases from V and 2 from J, leaving 11 bases between them. Germline CDR1 reads MNHEY; CDR2 reads SVGAGI. The CDR3 is CASSYSLTGPYEQYF. The CDR3 nucleotides read TGTGCCAGCAGTTACTCACTCACCGGGCCCTACGAGCAGTACTTC.

The J gene is TRBJ2-2, the V gene TRBV4-1; 11 bases map to TRBD2. The junction had 2 bases not matched to a gene; V was cut back by 4 bases and J by 4 bases. The CDR3 runs 15 residues. CDR1 MGHRA and CDR2 YSYEKL come from the germline V gene. The CDR3: CASSRTSGGTGELFF. The CDR3 DNA sequence: TGCGCCAGCAGCCGTACTAGCGGGGGCACCGGGGAGCTGTTTTTT.

CDR3 amino acids: CAWSGGSRGEQYF. The CDR3 DNA reads as TGTGCCTGGAGTGGGGGCTCTCGGGGCGAGCAGTACTTC. This chain connects TRBV30 to TRBJ2-7, with D perhaps assigned TRBD1 or TRBD2 (5 bases each). Germline lookup yields CDR1 GTSNPN and CDR2 SVGIG (reference sequence). The CDR3 is made up of 13 amino acids. Trimming shortened V by 1 base and J by 6 bases, and 13 bases separated the two germline ends.

This clone was found once. V is TRBV9 and J is TRBJ1-5; a possible D gene is TRBD1 (6 bases). The CDR3 length is 15 residues. From germline, CDR1 is SGDLS and CDR2 YYNGEE. Trimming shortened V by 5 bases and J by 1 base, and 13 bases separated the two germline ends. CDR3 sequence: CASSVGGASNQPQHF. CDR3 in DNA: TGTGCCAGCAGTGTGGGGGGGGCGAGCAATCAGCCCCAGCATTTT.

The genes are TRBV6-1 and TRBJ1-1; D unclear. The CDR3 spans 14 residues. Germline assignment: CDR1 MNHNS and CDR2 SASEGT. Trimming cost V 1 base and J 0 bases, with 6 bases left between them. The CDR3 loop reads CASSEGIMNTEAFF. Here the CDR3 DNA reads TGTGCCAGCAGTGAAGGGATTATGAACACTGAAGCTTTCTTT.

This CDR3 reads CASSILSQMGANEQFF. The DNA of the CDR3 is TGTGCCAGTAGTATACTATCCCAGATGGGAGCTAATGAGCAGTTCTTC. The genes are TRBV19 and TRBJ2-1; D might be TRBD2 (5 bases). CDR1 is LNHDA, CDR2 SQIVND, per germline (reference sequence). The length of the CDR3 is 16 residues. V was clipped by 2 bases and J by 7 bases, with 18 bases between them.